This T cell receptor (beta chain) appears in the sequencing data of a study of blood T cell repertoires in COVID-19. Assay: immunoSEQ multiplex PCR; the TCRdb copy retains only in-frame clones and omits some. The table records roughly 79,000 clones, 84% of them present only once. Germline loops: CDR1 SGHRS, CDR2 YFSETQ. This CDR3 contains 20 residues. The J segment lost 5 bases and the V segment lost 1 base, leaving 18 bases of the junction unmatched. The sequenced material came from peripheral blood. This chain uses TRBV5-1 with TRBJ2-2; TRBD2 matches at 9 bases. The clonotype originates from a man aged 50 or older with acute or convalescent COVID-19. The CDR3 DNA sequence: TGCGCCAGCAGCTTGCGGGACAGTGGGCTAGCGGGGTTACGAACCGGGGAGCTGTTTTTT. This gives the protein CASSLRDSGLAGLRTGELFF.